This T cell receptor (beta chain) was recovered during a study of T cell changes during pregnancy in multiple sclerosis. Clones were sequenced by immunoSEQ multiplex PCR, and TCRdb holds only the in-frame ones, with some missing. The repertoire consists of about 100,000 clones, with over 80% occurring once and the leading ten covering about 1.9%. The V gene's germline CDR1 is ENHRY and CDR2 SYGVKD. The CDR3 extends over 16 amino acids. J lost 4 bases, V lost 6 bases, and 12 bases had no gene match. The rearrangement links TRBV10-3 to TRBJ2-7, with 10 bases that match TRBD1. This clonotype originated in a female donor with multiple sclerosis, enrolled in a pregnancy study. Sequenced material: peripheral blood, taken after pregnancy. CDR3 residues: CAIREPDRGRPYEQYF. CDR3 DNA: TGTGCCATCAGGGAGCCAGACAGGGGGCGACCGTACGAGCAGTACTTC.